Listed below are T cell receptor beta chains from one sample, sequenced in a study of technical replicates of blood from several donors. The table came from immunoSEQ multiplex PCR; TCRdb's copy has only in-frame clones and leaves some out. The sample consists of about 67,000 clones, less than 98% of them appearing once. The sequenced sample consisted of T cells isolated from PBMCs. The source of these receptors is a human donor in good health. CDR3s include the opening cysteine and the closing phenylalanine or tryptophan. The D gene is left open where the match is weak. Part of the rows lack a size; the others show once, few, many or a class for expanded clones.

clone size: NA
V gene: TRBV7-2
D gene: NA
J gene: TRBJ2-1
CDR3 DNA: TGTGCCAGCAGCTTCCCTCTAGGAAGTCTGTACAATGAGCAGTTCTTC
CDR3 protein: CASSFPLGSLYNEQFF

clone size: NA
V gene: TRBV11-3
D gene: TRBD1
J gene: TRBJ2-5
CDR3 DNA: TGTGCCAGCAGCTCAAGAACCGGACAGGGGGCTTTTGAGACCCAGTACTTC
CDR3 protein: CASSSRTGQGAFETQYF

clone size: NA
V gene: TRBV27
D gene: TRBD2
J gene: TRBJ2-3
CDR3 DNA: TGTGCCAGCAGTGGACTAGCGGGCGCAGATACGCAGTATTTT
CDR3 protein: CASSGLAGADTQYF

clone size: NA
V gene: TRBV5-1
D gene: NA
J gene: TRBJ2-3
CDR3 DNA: TGCGCCAGCAGCTTAGACTTCCTCACAGATACGCAGTATTTT
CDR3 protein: CASSLDFLTDTQYF

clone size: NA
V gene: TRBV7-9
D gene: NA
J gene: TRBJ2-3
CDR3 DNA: TGTGCCAGCAGCTTAGGGACTACCGCCATCAACACAGATACGCAGTATTTT
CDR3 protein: CASSLGTTAINTDTQYF

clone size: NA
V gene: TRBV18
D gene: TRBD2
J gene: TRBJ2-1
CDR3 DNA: TGTGCCAGCTCACCATTGCGGACTAGCAGTAATGAGCAGTTCTTC
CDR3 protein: CASSPLRTSSNEQFF

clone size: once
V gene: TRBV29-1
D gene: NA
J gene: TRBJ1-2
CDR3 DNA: TGCAGCGGGGGGACAAATAACTATGGCTACACCTTC
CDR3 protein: CSGGTNNYGYTF

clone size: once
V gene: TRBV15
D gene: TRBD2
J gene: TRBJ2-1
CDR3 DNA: TGTGCCACCAGCAGAGATGTCCACCTCCTGGCGGGAGGGCGGGATGAGCAGTTCTTC
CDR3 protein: CATSRDVHLLAGGRDEQFF

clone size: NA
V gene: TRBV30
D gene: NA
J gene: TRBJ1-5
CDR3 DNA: TGTGCCTGGAGTGGGGGGCTCAATCAGCCCCAGCATTTT
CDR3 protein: CAWSGGLNQPQHF

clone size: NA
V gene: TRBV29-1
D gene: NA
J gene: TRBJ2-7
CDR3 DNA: TGCAGCGTTGTAGAGGGGCCGGGAGATTATTACGAGCAGTACTTC
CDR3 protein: CSVVEGPGDYYEQYF

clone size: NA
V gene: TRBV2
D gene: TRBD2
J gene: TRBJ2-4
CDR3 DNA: TGTGCCAGCAGTGACCCGTCGAGCGGGATTAACTTC
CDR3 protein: CASSDPSSGINF

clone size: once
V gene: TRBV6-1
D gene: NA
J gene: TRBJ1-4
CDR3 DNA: TGTGCCAGCAGTGAAAACAGGGTCGGTACCGAAAAACTGTTTTTT
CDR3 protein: CASSENRVGTEKLFF

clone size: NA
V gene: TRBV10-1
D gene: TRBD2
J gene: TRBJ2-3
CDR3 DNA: TGCGCCAGCAGGGCGGGAGGAACGGCAGATACGCAGTATTTT
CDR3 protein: CASRAGGTADTQYF

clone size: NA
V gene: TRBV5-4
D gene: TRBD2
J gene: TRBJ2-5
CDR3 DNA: TGTGCCAGCAGCTGGGACATAGCGGGAGCCCCCGAGACCCAGTACTTC
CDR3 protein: CASSWDIAGAPETQYF

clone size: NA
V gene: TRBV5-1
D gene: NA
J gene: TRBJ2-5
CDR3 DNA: TGCGCCAGCAGCCCTGGGGGGACCGGGGAGACCCAGTACTTC
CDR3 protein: CASSPGGTGETQYF

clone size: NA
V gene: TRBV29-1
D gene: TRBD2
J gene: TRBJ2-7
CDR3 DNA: TGCAGCGTGGCAACGAGACTAGCGACCTACGAGCAGTACTTC
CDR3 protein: CSVATRLATYEQYF

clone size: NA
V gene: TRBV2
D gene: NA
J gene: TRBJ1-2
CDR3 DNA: TGTGCCGGTGAGGGCAGAAATGGCTACACCTTC
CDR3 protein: CAGEGRNGYTF

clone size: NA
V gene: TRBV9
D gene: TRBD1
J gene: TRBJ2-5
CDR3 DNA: TGTGCCAGCAGCATGACAGGGGGTGGGGAGACCCAGTACTTC
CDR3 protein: CASSMTGGGETQYF

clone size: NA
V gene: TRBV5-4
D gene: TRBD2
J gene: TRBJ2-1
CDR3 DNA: TGTGCCTTACGGACTAGCGGGAGCAATGAGCAGTTCTTC
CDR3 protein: CALRTSGSNEQFF

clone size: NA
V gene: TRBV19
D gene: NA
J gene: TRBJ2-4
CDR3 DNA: TGTGCCAGTAGGGACAGCCTAGCCAAAAACATTCAGTACTTC
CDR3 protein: CASRDSLAKNIQYF

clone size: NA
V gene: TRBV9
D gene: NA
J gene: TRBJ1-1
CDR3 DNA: TGTGCCAGCAGCGTAATTGCCACTATGAACACTGAAGCTTTCTTT
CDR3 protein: CASSVIATMNTEAFF

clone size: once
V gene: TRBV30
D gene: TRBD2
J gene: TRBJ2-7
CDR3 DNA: TGTGCCTGGACTAGCGGCTACGAGCAGTACTTC
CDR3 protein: CAWTSGYEQYF

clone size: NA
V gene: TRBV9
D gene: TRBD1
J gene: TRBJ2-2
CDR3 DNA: TGTGCCAGCAGCGTTGGGACAGGTTTCGCCGGGGAGCTGTTTTTT
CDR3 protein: CASSVGTGFAGELFF

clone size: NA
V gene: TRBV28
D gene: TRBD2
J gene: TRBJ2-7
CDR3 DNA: TGTGCCAGCAGCCCTGGCGGGAGCGGGTACGAGCAGTACTTC
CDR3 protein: CASSPGGSGYEQYF

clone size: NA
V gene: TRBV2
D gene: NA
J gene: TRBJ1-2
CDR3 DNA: TGTGCCAGCAGGGGGACTGACTATGGCTACACCTTC
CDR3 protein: CASRGTDYGYTF

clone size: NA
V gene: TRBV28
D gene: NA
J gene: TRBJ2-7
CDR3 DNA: TGTGCCAGCAGTTTAAACTGGTCTTACGAGCAGTACTTC
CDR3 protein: CASSLNWSYEQYF

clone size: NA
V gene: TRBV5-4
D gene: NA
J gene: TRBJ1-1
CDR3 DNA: TGTGCCCTTAGGACACCCGAAGCTTTCTTT
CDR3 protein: CALRTPEAFF

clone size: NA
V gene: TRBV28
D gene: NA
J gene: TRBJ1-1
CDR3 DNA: TGTGCCAGCAGTTTAGGATTTACAGGGAAAGCTTTCTTT
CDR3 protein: CASSLGFTGKAFF

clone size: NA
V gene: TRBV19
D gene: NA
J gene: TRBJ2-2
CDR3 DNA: TGTGCCAGTAGTCAGGCTACCCAAAGAAACACCGGGGAGCTGTTTTTT
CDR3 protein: CASSQATQRNTGELFF